This entry lists 10 T cell receptor beta chains sequenced from one sample in a study of shared clonotypes between healthy human individuals. Profiled with immunoSEQ multiplex PCR; TCRdb holds only in-frame clones, not every one. The sample has approximately 1,500,000 clones, approximately 97% seen once. Sequences were obtained from naive CD4+ T cells sorted from blood. Indicated subset: CD45RA+ positively selected. The source is a man aged 25 to 40 in good health.

The chain recombines TRBV2 with TRBJ2-7, with 11 bases matching TRBD2. The CDR3 is 15 residues long. Germline CDR1 is SNHLY and CDR2 is FYNNEI. V lost 5 bases, J lost 2 bases, and 5 bases stayed unmatched. The chain's CDR3 is CASSSGTSGTYEQYF. In nucleotides, the CDR3 is TGTGCCAGCAGTAGCGGGACTAGCGGTACCTACGAGCAGTACTTC.

The chain combines TRBV7-9 with TRBJ1-4; 7 bases match TRBD1. With V trimmed by 5 bases and J by 1 base, 13 bases remained unmatched. The germline CDR1 and CDR2 sequences are SEHNR and FQNEAQ (reference sequence). This CDR3 is 18 amino acids long. The CDR3 DNA is TGTGCCAGCAGCAACCCTAGTCATACAGGGGTAACTAATGAAAAACTGTTTTTT. The encoded protein is CASSNPSHTGVTNEKLFF.

The chain couples TRBV5-1 to TRBJ1-1; D remains unclear. Germline V lookup: CDR1 SGHRS, CDR2 YFSETQ. V was trimmed by 5 bases and J by 1 base, leaving 21 bases between them. The CDR3 has 17 amino acids. The CDR3 DNA follows: TGCGCCAGCAGTCAGATCGTTCCAGGACTCCCGAACACTGAAGCTTTCTTT. Residues: CASSQIVPGLPNTEAFF.

The gene calls are TRBV28 and TRBJ2-1, with 9 nucleotides matching TRBD2. The germline gives CDR1 MDHEN, CDR2 SYDVKM. The J segment lost 7 bases and the V segment lost 1 base, leaving 14 bases of the junction unmatched. This CDR3 is 18 amino acids long. The CDR3 sequence is CASSLSPPGAGGLNEQFF. The CDR3 coding sequence is TGTGCCAGCAGTTTATCCCCCCCGGGAGCGGGAGGCCTAAATGAGCAGTTCTTC.

The chain has TRBV27 and TRBJ2-7, with 7 positions matching TRBD1. The germline gives CDR1 MNHEY, CDR2 SMNVEV (reference sequence). Trimming cost V 5 bases and J 9 bases; bases outside gene matches: 10. This CDR3 region has 13 residues. The CDR3 spells CASSTRTGAGQYF. The CDR3 nucleotides are TGTGCCAGCAGTACCAGGACAGGCGCGGGGCAGTACTTC.

V and J are TRBV5-1 and TRBJ2-2; D is undetermined. CDR1 SGHRS and CDR2 YFSETQ come from the germline V gene. The ends were cut back, 2 bases at V and 4 bases at J, with 9 bases in the middle. This CDR3 region has 14 residues. CDR3 residues: CASSFRLGTGELFF. As DNA, the CDR3 is TGCGCCAGCAGCTTTCGTCTCGGCACCGGGGAGCTGTTTTTT. Supplemented by reference TRBV5-1 and TRBJ2-2, the full variable domain reads KAGVTQTPRYLIKTRGQQVTLSCSPISGHRSVSWYQQTPGQGLQFLFEYFSETQRNKGNFPGRFSGRQFSNSRSEMNVSTLELGDSALYLCASSFRLGTGELFFGEGSRLTVL.

This clone has only one observation. The same CDR3 also results from other DNA sequences found in this sample. The chain combines TRBV6-5 with TRBJ2-2, with 8 positions matching TRBD1. This CDR3 contains 14 residues. CDR1 MNHEY and CDR2 SVGAGI come from the germline V gene. Germline trimming cut 5 bases from V and 4 bases from J; bases unmatched to any gene: 3. CDR3: CASSRTGSTGELFF. DNA for the CDR3: TGTGCCAGCAGTCGGACAGGGAGCACCGGGGAGCTGTTTTTT.

V usage is TRBV7-2 and J usage is TRBJ2-1, with 7 bases identical to TRBD1. With 0 bases clipped from V and 4 bases from J, the junction kept 3 bases outside the gene matches. This CDR3 region has 15 residues. The germline CDR1 and CDR2 sequences are SGHTA and FQGNSA. The CDR3 region is CASSLAETGYNEQFF. The CDR3 nucleotides read TGTGCCAGCAGCTTAGCAGAGACAGGGTACAATGAGCAGTTCTTC.

V gene TRBV6-6 combines with J gene TRBJ1-3; D unclear. V lost 2 bases, J lost 0 bases, and 5 bases lay in between. Germline CDR1 reads MNHNY; CDR2 reads SVGAGI (reference sequence). The CDR3 extends over 14 amino acids. CDR3 region: CASSYTSSGNTIYF. CDR3 nucleotides: TGTGCCAGCAGTTACACGAGCTCTGGAAACACCATATATTTT.

CDR3 sequence (DNA): TGTGCCAGTAGTATAGCATCGTCCAAGCCTGGCTACACCTTC. Translating it yields CASSIASSKPGYTF. V usage is TRBV19 and J usage is TRBJ1-2; no definite D call. Trimming cost V 1 base and J 7 bases, with 13 bases left between them. The CDR3 covers 14 residues. Germline assignment: CDR1 LNHDA and CDR2 SQIVND (reference sequence).